This TCR beta chain is from a study of monozygotic twins with inflammatory bowel disease. From its re-call of the 5' RACE reads, TCRdb lists each CDR3 protein once, without DNA. This sample's table reports approximately 400,000 distinct CDR3 sequences. The TCR comes from a human donor with ulcerative colitis or Crohn's disease, or a healthy co-twin of an affected twin (not recorded which). What was sequenced was blood.

The CDR3 spells CASSYVTGADMNTEAFF. This rearrangement joins TRBV6-5 to TRBJ1-1; TCRdb's D call, TRBD1, is unchecked because there is no DNA. The length of the CDR3 is 17 residues. Germline values: CDR1 MNHEY, CDR2 SVGAGI.